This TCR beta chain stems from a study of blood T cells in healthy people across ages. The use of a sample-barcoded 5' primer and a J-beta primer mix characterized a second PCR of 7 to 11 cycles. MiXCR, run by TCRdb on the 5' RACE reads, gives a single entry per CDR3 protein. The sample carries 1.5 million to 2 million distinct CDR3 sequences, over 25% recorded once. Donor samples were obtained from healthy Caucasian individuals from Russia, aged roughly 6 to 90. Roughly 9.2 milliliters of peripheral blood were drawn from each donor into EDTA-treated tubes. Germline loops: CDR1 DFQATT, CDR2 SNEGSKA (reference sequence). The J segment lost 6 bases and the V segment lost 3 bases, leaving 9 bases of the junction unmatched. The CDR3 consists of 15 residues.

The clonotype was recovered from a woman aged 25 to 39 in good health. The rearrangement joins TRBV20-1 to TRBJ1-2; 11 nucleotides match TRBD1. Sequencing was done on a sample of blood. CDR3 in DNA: TGCAGTGCTAGGGAACCTACGGGACAGGGGGATGGCTACACCTTC. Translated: CSAREPTGQGDGYTF.